This T cell receptor (beta chain) was identified in a study of OX40 agonist ivuxolimab in advanced cancers. Whole-study results and caveats: In CD8+ T cells, expanded clones were on average more numerous than in CD4+.

Trimming took off 5 bases at V and 4 bases at J, with 15 bases between the two ends. There are 15 residues in the CDR3. In germline, CDR1 is SGHTA, CDR2 FQGTGA. Generated by immunoSEQ multiplex PCR, the TCRdb table keeps only in-frame clones and is missing some. The sample has approximately 15,000 clones, 80% seen once. A remark on this clone: Antigen unknown.

Sequencing was performed on CD4+ or CD8+ T cells sorted from blood, taken in a trial of the OX40 agonist ivuxolimab. The clonotype originates from an adult with an advanced solid tumor such as melanoma, head and neck, liver or kidney cancer. The chain has TRBV7-3 and TRBJ2-1; D is possibly TRBD2 (5 bases). CDR3 nucleotides: TGTGCCAGCAGCCCCCCGGGGAGCCCATACAATGAGCAGTTCTTC. Translated, it gives CASSPPGSPYNEQFF.